This T cell receptor beta chain was retrieved from a study of blood T cell repertoires in COVID-19. Across the study: Acute and convalescent COVID-19 samples came from the United States, Italy and Spain. T cells, B-cell-depleted T cells, or PBMCs provided the cDNA or gDNA that served as material.

Original processing methods: Cell counts per sample came from amplifying reference gene primers. Generated by immunoSEQ multiplex PCR, the TCRdb table keeps only in-frame clones and is missing some. That table is the source of V, J and clone size, and D and trimming were worked out from the DNA. Among over 85,000 clones listed, around 85% were seen once. CDR1 is ENHRY and CDR2 is SYGVKD in the germline V gene. CDR3 length: 14 amino acids. Trimming took 0 bases from V and 5 from J, leaving 11 bases between them. The V and J genes are TRBV10-3 and TRBJ2-7, with D unresolved. Sequenced material: peripheral blood. The clonotype originates from a human donor in a cohort sampled during active COVID-19. The DNA of the CDR3 is TGTGCCATCAGTGAGTCGTTACTCCAGGACGAGCAGTACTTC. This sequence encodes CAISESLLQDEQYF.